The source of this T cell receptor (beta chain) is a study of long-term antiretroviral therapy in people with HIV. Whole-study context: A decade or so separates the oldest specimens from the later 2015 immediate-ART recommendation.

For this clone: The target antigen is unknown.

Study-level findings and limits: Comparison with controls showed narrower CDR3 length ranges in HIV repertoires. Transplant-donor-level diversity was not reached after ART, though diversity increased.

The CDR3 covers 14 residues. V was clipped by 6 bases and J by 8 bases; unmatched bases: 7. Germline loops: CDR1 MNHEY, CDR2 SMNVEV (reference sequence). Running of the v3.0 immunoSEQ assay took place at survey level. What sequencing targeted per sample was about 35,000-50,000 T-cell genomes. Here immunoSEQ multiplex PCR was the method, and the copy in TCRdb shows in-frame clones only, minus some. The sample contains more than 15,000 clones, 70% to 90% of which appear only once. The TCR comes from a man aged 18-30 years with HIV. J is TRBJ2-2 and V is TRBV27; 9 bases are shared with TRBD1. The sequencing used unsorted PBMCs, collected 0.3 years after starting antiretroviral therapy. Here the CDR3 reads CASRDRGGGGELFF. CDR3 coding DNA: TGTGCCAGCAGGGACAGGGGTGGTGGGGGGGAGCTGTTTTTT.